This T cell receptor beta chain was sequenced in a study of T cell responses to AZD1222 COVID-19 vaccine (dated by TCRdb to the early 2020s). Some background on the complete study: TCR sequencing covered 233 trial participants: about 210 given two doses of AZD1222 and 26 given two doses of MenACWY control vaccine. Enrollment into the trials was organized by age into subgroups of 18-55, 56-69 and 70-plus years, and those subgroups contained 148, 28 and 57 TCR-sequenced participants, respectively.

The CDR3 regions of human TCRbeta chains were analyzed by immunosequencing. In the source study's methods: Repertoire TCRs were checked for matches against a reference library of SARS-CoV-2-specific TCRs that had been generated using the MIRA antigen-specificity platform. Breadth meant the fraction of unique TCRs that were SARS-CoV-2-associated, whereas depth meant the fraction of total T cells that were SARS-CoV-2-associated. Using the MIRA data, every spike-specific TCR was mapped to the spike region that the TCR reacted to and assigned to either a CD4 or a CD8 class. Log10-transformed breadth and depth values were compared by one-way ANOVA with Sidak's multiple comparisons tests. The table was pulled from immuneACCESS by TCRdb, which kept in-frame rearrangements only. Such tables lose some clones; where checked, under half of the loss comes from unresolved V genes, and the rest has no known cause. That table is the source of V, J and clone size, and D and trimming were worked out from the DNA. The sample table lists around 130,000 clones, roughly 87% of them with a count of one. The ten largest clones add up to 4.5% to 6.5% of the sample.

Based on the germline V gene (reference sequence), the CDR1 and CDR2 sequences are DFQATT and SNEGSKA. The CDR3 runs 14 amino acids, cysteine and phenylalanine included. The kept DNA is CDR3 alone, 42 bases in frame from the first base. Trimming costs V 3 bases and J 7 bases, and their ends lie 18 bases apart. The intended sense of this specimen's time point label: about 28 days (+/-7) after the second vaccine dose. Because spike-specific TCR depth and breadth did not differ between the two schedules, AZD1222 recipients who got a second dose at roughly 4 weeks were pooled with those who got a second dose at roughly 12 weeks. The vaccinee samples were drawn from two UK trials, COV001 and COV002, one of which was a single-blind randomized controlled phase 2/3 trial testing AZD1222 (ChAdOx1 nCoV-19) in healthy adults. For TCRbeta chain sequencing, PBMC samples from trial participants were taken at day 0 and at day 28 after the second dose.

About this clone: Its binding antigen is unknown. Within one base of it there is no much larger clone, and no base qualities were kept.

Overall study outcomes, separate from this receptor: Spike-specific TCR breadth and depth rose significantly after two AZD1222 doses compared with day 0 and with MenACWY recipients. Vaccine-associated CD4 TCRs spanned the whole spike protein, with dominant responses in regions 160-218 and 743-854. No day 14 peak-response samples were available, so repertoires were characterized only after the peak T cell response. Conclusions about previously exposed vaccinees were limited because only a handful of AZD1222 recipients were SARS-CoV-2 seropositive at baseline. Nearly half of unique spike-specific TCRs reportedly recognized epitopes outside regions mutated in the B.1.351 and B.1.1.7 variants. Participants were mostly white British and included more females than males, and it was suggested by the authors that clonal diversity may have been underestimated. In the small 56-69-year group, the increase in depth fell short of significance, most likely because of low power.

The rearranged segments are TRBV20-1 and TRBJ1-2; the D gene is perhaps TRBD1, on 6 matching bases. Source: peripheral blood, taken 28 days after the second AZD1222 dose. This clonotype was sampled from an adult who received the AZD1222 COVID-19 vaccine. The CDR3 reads CSASQDSPRGGYTF. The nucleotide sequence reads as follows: TGCAGTGCTAGTCAGGACAGTCCTCGAGGTGGCTACACCTTC.